The 4 T cell receptor beta chains in this list originate from one sample, sequenced in a study of siplizumab effects on memory and regulatory T cells. TCRdb's table, derived via immunoSEQ multiplex PCR, lists solely in-frame clones and lacks some. The data contain approximately 56,000 clones, just over 95% of them seen just once; the ten biggest clones take up approximately 1.1%. What was sequenced was naive CD8+ T cells sorted from blood. Source of these receptors: a human donor in good health.

This chain links TRBV11-2 with TRBJ1-2; TRBD1 matches at 10 bases. Germline V gene data show CDR1 as SGHAT and CDR2 as FQNNGV. The CDR3 is made up of 19 amino acids. J was trimmed by 4 bases and V by 0 bases; bases with no gene match: 14. The chain's CDR3 is CASSLDFRETGGFVYGYTF. The CDR3, as DNA: TGTGCCAGCAGCTTAGATTTTCGTGAGACAGGGGGCTTTGTCTATGGCTACACCTTC. Full variable domain (missing parts from reference TRBV11-2 and TRBJ1-2): EAGVAQSPRYKIIEKRQSVAFWCNPISGHATLYWYQQILGQGPKLLIQFQNNGVVDDSQLPKDRFSAERLKGVDSTLKIQPAKLEDSAVYLCASSLDFRETGGFVYGYTFGSGTRLTVV.

This chain connects TRBV5-6 to TRBJ2-1; TRBD1 agrees at 7 bases. The CDR3 totals 14 residues. Germline V CDR1 and CDR2: SGHDT, YYEEEE. The V segment lost 1 base and the J segment 9 bases; nucleotides outside the gene matches: 7. The CDR3: CASSLWGPGGEQFF. In DNA, the CDR3 is TGTGCCAGCAGCTTGTGGGGGCCAGGGGGTGAGCAGTTCTTC.

V and J are TRBV19 and TRBJ1-3, with D unresolved. Trimming removed 7 bases from V and 2 bases from J, with 15 bases in between. Germline assignment: CDR1 LNHDA and CDR2 SQIVND (reference sequence). The CDR3 covers 15 residues. This chain's CDR3 is CASTLEGTAGNTIYF. In DNA form, the CDR3 reads TGTGCCAGTACCCTAGAAGGAACTGCTGGAAACACCATATATTTT.

V usage is TRBV14 and J usage is TRBJ2-3; D is uncertain. Germline V lookup: CDR1 SGHDN, CDR2 FVKESK. The V and J ends lost 7 bases and 0 bases respectively, with 14 bases between them. The length of the CDR3 is 15 residues. The CDR3 sequence: CASKRTSESTDTQYF. CDR3 coding DNA: TGTGCCAGCAAGCGAACGTCTGAGAGCACAGATACGCAGTATTTT.